What follows is one T cell receptor (beta chain) and its context. Its antigen is currently unknown. The authors built TCR beta libraries using iRepertoire HTBI primers and Arm-PCR of CDR3 regions. Per the study methods: Throughout the samples, researchers identified 60 to 70 TRBV and about 15 TRBJ segments. TCRdb fed the multiplex PCR reads into MiXCR, producing one record per CDR3 protein. TCRdb, not the original authors, processed these V and J calls. This table holds some 490,000 distinct CDR3 sequences, approximately 12% found once. The data stem from a study of regulatory T cells in long-lasting Graves disease. Study-wide results and limits: The work looked only at peripheral blood and did not look at thyroid tissue.

The CDR3 is 15 residues long. Germline CDR1 is LNHDA and CDR2 is SQIVND (reference sequence). Trimming removed 2 bases from V and 1 base from J, with 11 bases in between. Described time point: newly diagnosed GD, antithyroid drugs for less than 3 months. From PBMCs, RNA was extracted and then used to make the TCR library. These data were also reused for a study on T cells in Graves' hyperthyroidism and ophthalmopathy. In that study: Ophthalmopathy was model-predicted a median around seven months pre-onset.

The clonotype was recovered from a woman in her 30s with Graves disease. The sequenced sample was peripheral blood mononuclear cells (PBMCs), obtained at new diagnosis, from a patient treated with antithyroid drugs. The chain is built from TRBV19 and TRBJ1-1; possibly TRBD1 for D (6 bases). CDR3 DNA: TGTGCCAGTAGTATAAGCCCAGGGGAGAACACTGAAGCTTTCTTT. Residues: CASSISPGENTEAFF.